One sample yielded the 29 T cell receptor beta chains listed below, sequenced in a study of stem cell transplantation in POMP-related autoinflammatory disease. This table comes from immunoSEQ multiplex PCR, and its TCRdb copy is limited to in-frame clones, with some not included. The repertoire has roughly 68,000 clones, roughly 90% of them found once; the top ten carry about 0.71%. This material consisted of CD4+ T cells from PBMCs, taken after stem cell transplantation. Receptors were obtained from a human patient with POMP-related autoinflammation and immune dysregulation (PRAID). The graft donor may be the source of some T cells.

This sequence joins TRBV3-1 (or the pseudogene TRBV3-2) and TRBJ2-2; TRBD2 aligns across 10 bases. Germline V gives CDR1 LGHDT, CDR2 YNNKEL (reference sequence). The CDR3 loop spans 14 amino acids. The junction had 4 bases not matched to a gene; V was cut back by 7 bases and J by 5 bases. The CDR3 loop is CASILAGGTGELFF. The CDR3 nucleotides are TGTGCCAGCATCTTAGCGGGAGGAACCGGGGAGCTGTTTTTT.

The J gene is TRBJ1-6, the V gene TRBV7-9, with 12 nucleotides matching TRBD1. The V and J ends lost 4 bases and 7 bases, in that order; junction bases with no gene match: 5. This CDR3 has 16 residues. Per germline, CDR1 SEHNR and CDR2 FQNEAQ (reference sequence). The CDR3 here is CASSSGTGGSNSPLHF. CDR3 DNA sequence: TGTGCCAGCAGCTCCGGGACAGGGGGCTCAAATTCACCCCTCCACTTT.

V and J are TRBV11-1 and TRBJ2-7; D might be TRBD2 (6 bases). V was trimmed by 1 base and J by 3 bases, leaving 10 bases between them. The CDR3 runs to 14 residues. The germline V gene has CDR1 SGHAT and CDR2 FQDESV (reference sequence). The CDR3 here is CASSLDLANYEQYF. The CDR3 DNA reads TGTGCCAGCAGCTTAGATCTAGCGAACTACGAGCAGTACTTC.

The gene calls are TRBV6-2 or TRBV6-3 and TRBJ2-4; 9 bases are shared with TRBD2. There are 20 residues in the CDR3. Germline values: CDR1 MNHEY, CDR2 SVGEGT. The junction had 18 bases not matched to a gene; V was cut back by 3 bases and J by 3 bases. The CDR3 region is CASSYGGASGNRFGKNIQYF. CDR3 DNA: TGTGCCAGCAGTTATGGGGGGGCTAGCGGGAACCGATTTGGCAAAAACATTCAGTACTTC.

The chain is built from TRBV30 and TRBJ2-1; D not certain. Germline V gives CDR1 GTSNPN, CDR2 SVGIG (reference sequence). CDR3 size: 11 residues. V was clipped by 0 bases and J by 6 bases, with 3 bases between them. In nucleotides, the CDR3 is TGTGCCTGGAGTGTTTTCAATGAGCAGTTCTTC. Amino acid sequence: CAWSVFNEQFF. The whole variable domain, remainder taken from reference TRBV30 and TRBJ2-1, is SQTIHQWPATLVQPVGSPLSLECTVEGTSNPNLYWYRQAAGRGLQLLFYSVGIGQISSEVPQNLSASRPQDRQFILSSKKLLLSDSGFYLCAWSVFNEQFFGPGTRLTVL.

V and J are TRBV6-1 and TRBJ2-5, with D hard to call. Looked up from germline, CDR1 is MNHNS and CDR2 is SASEGT. V dropped 3 bases and J dropped 2 bases, with 7 bases sitting between them. CDR3 size: 13 residues. The CDR3 DNA sequence: TGTGCCAGCAGTGAGGTGTTACAAGAGACCCAGTACTTC. It translates to CASSEVLQETQYF.

The genes are TRBV19 and TRBJ1-1, with TRBD1 identical over 8 bases. Germline lookup yields CDR1 LNHDA and CDR2 SQIVND (reference sequence). V was clipped by 3 bases and J by 1 base; unmatched bases: 7. This CDR3 region has 16 residues. CDR3 region: CASSMGRGQGNTEAFF. The CDR3 nucleotides are TGTGCCAGTAGTATGGGCCGAGGACAGGGGAACACTGAAGCTTTCTTT.

The chain is built from TRBV6-5 and TRBJ1-6, with D hard to call. Trimming stripped 0 bases from V and 9 bases from J, with 9 bases between. CDR3 size: 14 residues. The germline V gene has CDR1 MNHEY and CDR2 SVGAGI. This CDR3 reads CASSYSRDGSPLHF. The CDR3 DNA follows: TGTGCCAGCAGTTACTCGAGGGATGGTTCACCCCTCCACTTT.

V gene TRBV2 combines with J gene TRBJ2-7; possible D gene TRBD1, 5 bases. The CDR3 is 11 amino acids. Per germline, CDR1 SNHLY and CDR2 FYNNEI. V was trimmed by 6 bases and J by 7 bases, leaving 10 bases between them. This CDR3 reads CASSVNREQYF. In DNA form, the CDR3 reads TGTGCCAGCAGCGTGAACAGGGAGCAGTACTTC.

The chain combines TRBV10-3 with TRBJ2-2; D uncertain. The CDR3 spans 15 residues. Per the germline V gene, CDR1 is ENHRY and CDR2 is SYGVKD. V was shortened by 6 bases and J by 6 bases, with 17 bases between the two germline ends. The CDR3: CAISSSPISSGELFF. The CDR3 DNA follows: TGTGCCATCAGCTCGAGCCCAATTAGTTCCGGGGAGCTGTTTTTT.

The V gene is TRBV29-1, the J gene TRBJ2-5; D remains ambiguous. Per the germline V gene, CDR1 is SQVTM and CDR2 is ANQGSEA. The ends were cut back, 4 bases at V and 3 bases at J, with 3 bases in the middle. CDR3 length equals 10 residues. As DNA, the CDR3 is TGCAGCGTTGCCGAAGAGACCCAGTACTTC. It encodes CSVAEETQYF.

The rearrangement uses TRBV6-5 and TRBJ2-5; 9 bases agree with TRBD1. Germline CDR1 reads MNHEY; CDR2 reads SVGAGI. The CDR3 length is 15 residues. The V gene end was trimmed by 5 bases and the J gene end by 1 base; junction bases not matched to a gene: 5. DNA of the CDR3: TGTGCCAGCAGTACCCGGGACAGGGTCCAAGAGACCCAGTACTTC. This encodes CASSTRDRVQETQYF.

The V call is TRBV30, the J call TRBJ2-1; D possibly matches TRBD1 or TRBD2 (5 bases each). Germline V gene data show CDR1 as GTSNPN and CDR2 as SVGIG (reference sequence). This CDR3 region has 12 residues. V shed 2 bases and J shed 9 bases, with 11 bases lying between them. The CDR3: CAWSLLGVEQFF. The CDR3 region has the DNA TGTGCCTGGAGTCTACTAGGGGTTGAGCAGTTCTTC.

The rearrangement links TRBV28 to TRBJ2-1, with TRBD1 as a possible D gene (6 bases). V dropped 7 bases and J dropped 12 bases, with 28 bases sitting between them. Germline CDR1 and CDR2: MDHEN and SYDVKM. This CDR3 has 16 residues. The CDR3 sequence: CASTLNDGDRRVAQFF. The CDR3, as DNA: TGTGCCAGCACCTTAAACGATGGTGACAGGAGAGTTGCGCAGTTCTTC.

V gene TRBV10-3 combines with J gene TRBJ2-5; perhaps TRBD1 as D (5 bases). The CDR3 is made up of 15 amino acids. V lost 7 bases and J 3 bases, leaving 18 bases between the germline ends. From germline, CDR1 is ENHRY and CDR2 SYGVKD. CDR3 bases: TGTGCCATCAAGGAGTCTGGTTTCAGGGAAGAGACCCAGTACTTC. This gives the protein CAIKESGFREETQYF.

The chain combines TRBV4-1 with TRBJ2-7; D uncertain. V lost 0 bases and J lost 4, with 10 bases in between. The CDR3 runs to 14 residues. CDR1 and CDR2 from the germline V gene are MGHRA and YSYEKL. The CDR3 reads CASSQDRLRYEQYF. The CDR3 DNA is TGCGCCAGCAGCCAAGATCGACTTAGGTACGAGCAGTACTTC.

The chain employs TRBV14 and TRBJ2-3; 9 nucleotides agree with TRBD2. Per the germline V gene, CDR1 is SGHDN and CDR2 is FVKESK. Trimming at V came to 1 base and at J to 2 bases, leaving 1 base not matched to a gene. CDR3 length equals 15 residues. CDR3 residues: CASSQGGGATDTQYF. CDR3 in DNA: TGTGCCAGCAGCCAAGGCGGGGGGGCCACAGATACGCAGTATTTT.

This chain joins TRBV6-1 and TRBJ1-5; D unresolved. Trimming stripped 4 bases from V and 0 bases from J, with 16 bases between. The CDR3 spans 17 residues. Per germline, CDR1 MNHNS and CDR2 SASEGT. CDR3 nucleotides: TGTGCCAGCAGTGCGACTCCCTGGGCTTATAGCAATCAGCCCCAGCATTTT. As protein: CASSATPWAYSNQPQHF.

V is TRBV5-1 and J is TRBJ1-2; D unclear. CDR3 size: 13 residues. Trimming removed 6 bases from V and 5 bases from J, with 14 bases in between. Per the germline V gene, CDR1 is SGHRS and CDR2 is YFSETQ. As DNA, the CDR3 is TGCGCCAGCATGAGTGGGGATGAGTATGGCTACACCTTC. Amino acid sequence: CASMSGDEYGYTF.

J is TRBJ2-7 and V is TRBV12-3 or TRBV12-4; D gene unclear. This CDR3 has 12 residues. The ends were cut back, 5 bases at V and 1 base at J, with 6 bases in the middle. This chain's CDR3 is CASSVESYEQYF. DNA of the CDR3: TGTGCCAGCAGTGTCGAGTCCTACGAGCAGTACTTC.

The V and J genes are TRBV7-2 and TRBJ2-5; 9 bases agree with TRBD1. From germline, CDR1 is SGHTA and CDR2 FQGNSA. V was pared by 1 base and J by 1 base, with 7 bases of the junction left unmatched. The CDR3 loop spans 17 amino acids. The CDR3, as DNA: TGTGCCAGCAGCTTAGACCGGACAGGGGATTTCCAAGAGACCCAGTACTTC. It yields the protein CASSLDRTGDFQETQYF.

This clone was found once. The J gene is TRBJ2-2, the V gene TRBV3-1 (or the pseudogene TRBV3-2), with D perhaps matching TRBD2 (6 bases). Trimming stripped 1 base from V and 0 bases from J, with 9 bases between. Germline CDR1 LGHDT, CDR2 YNNKEL (reference sequence). This CDR3 is built from 16 residues. The CDR3 loop is CASSQVSGSNTGELFF. The CDR3 nucleotides are TGTGCCAGCAGCCAAGTTAGCGGCTCGAACACCGGGGAGCTGTTTTTT.

The chain links TRBV2 to TRBJ2-4; a weak D match, TRBD2 (5 bases). With 2 bases removed from V and 2 bases from J, the gap between germline ends came to 10 bases. This CDR3 has 15 amino acids. CDR1 is SNHLY, CDR2 FYNNEI, per germline. The CDR3 DNA is TGTGCCAGCAGTGAAACCCCGGGGACCAAAAACATTCAGTACTTC. This translates into CASSETPGTKNIQYF.

This clone appeared a single time. The chain carries TRBV28 and TRBJ1-4, with 8 bases fitting TRBD1. Losses at the gene ends were 4 bases for V and 8 bases for J; bases not matched to a gene: 9. Germline loops: CDR1 MDHEN, CDR2 SYDVKM. CDR3 length equals 15 residues. The CDR3 spells CASSSLTGEAEKLFF. The CDR3 DNA follows: TGTGCCAGCAGTTCCCTGACAGGGGAGGCAGAAAAACTGTTTTTT. The complete variable domain, with remaining parts taken from reference TRBV28 and TRBJ1-4, reads DVKVTQSSRYLVKRTGEKVFLECVQDMDHENMFWYRQDPGLGLRLIYFSYDVKMKEKGDIPEGYSVSREKKERFSLILESASTNQTSMYLCASSSLTGEAEKLFFGSGTQLSVL.

The chain is built from TRBV11-3 and TRBJ1-1, with no clear D. Trimming stripped 5 bases from V and 1 base from J, with 20 bases between. The CDR3 runs to 17 residues. Germline-derived CDR1 and CDR2 are SGHNT and YENEEA. CDR3 sequence: CASSPHLGAGPNTEAFF. The DNA of the CDR3 is TGTGCCAGCAGCCCCCACCTAGGCGCAGGTCCGAACACTGAAGCTTTCTTT.

V gene TRBV7-6 combines with J gene TRBJ1-5, with D unclear. Germline CDR1 is SGHVS and CDR2 is FNYEAQ. This CDR3 is built from 14 residues. Trimming removed 3 bases from V and 3 bases from J, with 9 bases in between. This CDR3 reads CASSLGDDNQPQHF. The CDR3 nucleotides are TGTGCCAGCAGCTTGGGCGATGACAATCAGCCCCAGCATTTT.

The CDR3 reads CASSQEPGTSNTGELFF. CDR3 coding DNA: TGCGCCAGCAGCCAAGAACCGGGGACCTCGAACACCGGGGAGCTGTTTTTT. The chain employs TRBV4-1 and TRBJ2-2; D possibly uses TRBD1 or TRBD2 (5 bases each). The length of the CDR3 is 17 residues. Germline CDR1 is MGHRA and CDR2 is YSYEKL. The V end lost 0 bases, the J end lost 0 bases, and 11 bases lay between the germline ends.

This sequence joins TRBV29-1 and TRBJ2-1; D gene uncertain. CDR3 length: 13 residues. Deletions cut 4 bases from V and 7 bases from J, with 14 bases between. Germline V gene data show CDR1 as SQVTM and CDR2 as ANQGSEA. The CDR3 DNA follows: TGCAGCGTTGTCGCGAATGGTATGAATGAGCAGTTCTTC. This sequence encodes CSVVANGMNEQFF.

This clone was seen a handful of times. The chain has TRBV7-3 and TRBJ2-7; D gene unclear. V lost 2 bases and J 4 bases, leaving 9 bases between the germline ends. The CDR3 runs to 13 residues. CDR1 and CDR2 (germline): SGHTA, FQGTGA. CDR3 DNA: TGTGCCAGCAGCTTAGCCCGAGGATACGAGCAGTACTTC. Protein sequence: CASSLARGYEQYF.